One T cell receptor (beta chain) is described in this entry. What it binds is unknown. Trimming took 1 base from V and 4 from J, leaving 32 bases between them. Germline V gene lookup returns CDR1 GTSNPN and CDR2 SVGIG (reference sequence). The CDR3 totals 21 residues. This record belongs to a study of T cell responses to AZD1222 COVID-19 vaccine. Study in general: Pooling covered second doses at about 4 or about 12 weeks.

Clones were read by immunoSEQ multiplex PCR, and TCRdb kept only the in-frame ones, dropping some. This sample carries more than 100,000 clones, around 86% of them seen once, and the ten largest clones take roughly 1.1%. Study-level results: Among the donors, most were white British and more were female, and clonal diversity was possibly underestimated. Spike-wide coverage was observed for vaccine-associated CD4 TCRs, with dominant responses at 160-218 and 743-854. A rise in Spike-specific TCR breadth and depth followed two AZD1222 doses.

The source of this sequence is an adult in good health. Material: peripheral blood, obtained on day 0 of AZD1222 vaccination. This rearrangement joins TRBV30 to TRBJ1-5; D remains unclear. The CDR3 reads CAWSAYSAVGRLAITNQPQHF. The CDR3 DNA reads TGTGCCTGGAGTGCGTACAGCGCTGTCGGGAGGTTAGCTATAACGAATCAGCCCCAGCATTTT.